These 9 T cell receptor beta chains originate from one sample sequenced in a study of T-cell reconstitution after alpha-beta-depleted transplantation in children. Unique molecular identifiers were used to barcode this TCRbeta library. TCRdb redid the calling of the PCR reads with MiXCR, one entry per CDR3 protein. The data show 400,000 to 450,000 distinct CDR3 sequences, with around 46% seen just once and roughly a quarter held by the top ten. The sample consisted of PBMCs, taken before TCRalphabeta/CD19-depleted stem cell transplant. The source is a girl aged 2-10 years with aplastic anemia, due to receive a stem cell transplant.

The gene calls are TRBV10-3 and TRBJ2-3, with TRBD2 matching 12 bases. CDR1 and CDR2 from the germline V gene are ENHRY and SYGVKD. The CDR3 spans 16 residues. V trimming: 5 bases; J trimming: 2 bases; junction bases outside the gene matches: 5. CDR3: CAISWSSGGATDTQYF. In DNA form, the CDR3 reads TGTGCCATCAGTTGGTCTAGCGGGGGGGCCACAGATACGCAGTATTTT.

This clonotype has ten or more counts. The chain links TRBV20-1 to TRBJ1-2, with D perhaps matching TRBD1 (5 bases). CDR3 length: 12 residues. The germline CDR1 and CDR2 sequences are DFQATT and SNEGSKA (reference sequence). Trimming removed 1 base from V and 4 bases from J, with 7 bases in between. The CDR3 is CSARGGAYGYTF. The CDR3, as DNA: TGCAGTGCTAGAGGCGGGGCCTATGGCTACACCTTC.

As to this clonotype: Its ends do not fully match the called genes, so a read error is possible. This chain links TRBV7-7 with TRBJ2-3, with 10 bases identical to TRBD1. There are 17 residues in the CDR3. Germline V gene lookup returns CDR1 SSHAT and CDR2 FNYEAQ (reference sequence). In nucleotides, the CDR3 is TGTGCTAGCAGCAATTACGCCGGGACAGGGGAAAAAGATACGCAGTATTTT. Its protein product is CASSNYAGTGEKDTQYF. Complete variable domain (other parts from reference TRBV7-7 and TRBJ2-3): GAGVSQSPRYKVTKRGQDVTLRCDPISSHATLYWYQQALGQGPEFLTYFNYEAQPDKSGLPSDRFSAERPEGSISTLTIQRTEQRDSAMYRCASSNYAGTGEKDTQYFGPGTRLTVL.

The chain joins TRBV20-1 to TRBJ2-7, with TRBD1 matching 7 bases. Trimming took 5 bases from V and 2 from J; bases not matched to a gene: 6. The germline gives CDR1 DFQATT, CDR2 SNEGSKA (reference sequence). The CDR3 covers 13 residues. CDR3 residues: CSALSGTAYEQYF. The CDR3 DNA sequence: TGCAGTGCTCTATCCGGGACAGCCTACGAGCAGTACTTC.

The chain joins TRBV5-1 to TRBJ2-3; D gene ambiguous. V lost 2 bases and J 0 bases, leaving 10 bases between the germline ends. Germline assignment: CDR1 SGHRS and CDR2 YFSETQ. This CDR3 is 15 amino acids long. CDR3 sequence reads: CASSFGRSSTDTQYF. As DNA, the CDR3 is TGCGCCAGCAGCTTCGGCAGGTCTAGCACAGATACGCAGTATTTT.

V is TRBV20-1 and J is TRBJ1-5; possibly TRBD1 for D (5 bases). This CDR3 has 14 residues. In germline, CDR1 is DFQATT, CDR2 SNEGSKA (reference sequence). Deletions cut 3 bases from V and 1 base from J, with 10 bases between. CDR3 nucleotides: TGCAGTGCTAGGGATTGGGACAGCAATCAGCCCCAGCATTTT. Translating it yields CSARDWDSNQPQHF.

This clonotype was picked up a small number of times. The chain links TRBV28 to TRBJ2-1; 8 bases are shared with TRBD2. This CDR3 region has 20 residues. Trimming removed 5 bases from V and 0 bases from J; junction bases left unmatched: 18. Germline assignment: CDR1 MDHEN and CDR2 SYDVKM. The DNA for the CDR3 is TGTGCCAGCAGTCCCCCACTAGCGGCAGCAATAAGGAGCTCCTACAATGAGCAGTTCTTC. This codes for CASSPPLAAAIRSSYNEQFF.

There are a few counts of this clonotype. This rearrangement joins TRBV20-1 to TRBJ2-1; no clear D gene. Germline CDR1 reads DFQATT; CDR2 reads SNEGSKA (reference sequence). The CDR3 totals 14 residues. The V end was cut by 2 bases, the J end by 0 bases, with 8 bases between. CDR3 amino acids: CSARSESSYNEQFF. The CDR3 DNA sequence: TGCAGTGCTAGATCGGAGAGCTCCTACAATGAGCAGTTCTTC.

In DNA form, the CDR3 reads TGTGCCAGTAGTATTCCCGGACAAACCAGGATTAATGGCTACACCTTC. Its protein is CASSIPGQTRINGYTF. The chain is built from TRBV19 and TRBJ1-2; D may be TRBD1 (5 bases). V lost 3 bases, J lost 6 bases, and 20 bases lay in between. The length of the CDR3 is 16 residues. CDR1 and CDR2 from the germline V gene are LNHDA and SQIVND (reference sequence).